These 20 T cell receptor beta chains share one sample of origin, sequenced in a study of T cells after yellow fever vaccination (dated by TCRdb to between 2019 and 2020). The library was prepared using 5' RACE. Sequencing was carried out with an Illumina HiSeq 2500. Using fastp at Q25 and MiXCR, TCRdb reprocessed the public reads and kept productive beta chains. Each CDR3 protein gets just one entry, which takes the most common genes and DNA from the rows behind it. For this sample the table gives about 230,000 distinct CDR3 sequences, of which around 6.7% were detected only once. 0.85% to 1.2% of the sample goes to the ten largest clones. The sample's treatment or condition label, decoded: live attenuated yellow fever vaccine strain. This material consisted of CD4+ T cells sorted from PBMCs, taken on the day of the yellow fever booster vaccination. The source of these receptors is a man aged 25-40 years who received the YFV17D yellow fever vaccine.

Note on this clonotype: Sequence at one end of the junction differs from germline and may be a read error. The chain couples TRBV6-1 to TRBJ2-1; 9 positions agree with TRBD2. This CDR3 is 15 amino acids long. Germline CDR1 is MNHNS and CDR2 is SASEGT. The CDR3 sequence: CASSQAGGPHNEQFF. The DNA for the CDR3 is TGTGCCAGCAGTCAAGCGGGAGGTCCCCACAATGAGCAGTTCTTC.

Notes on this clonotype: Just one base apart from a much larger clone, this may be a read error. The CDR3 sequence: CAGPGGHGEAFF. The CDR3 DNA reads TGCGCCGGCCCGGGGGGACACGGCGAAGCTTTCTTT. The V call is TRBV10-1, the J call TRBJ1-1; perhaps TRBD1 as D (6 bases). This CDR3 is 12 amino acids long. Trimming pared 11 bases from V and 8 bases from J, leaving 18 bases between. The germline gives CDR1 WNHNN, CDR2 SYGVQD (reference sequence).

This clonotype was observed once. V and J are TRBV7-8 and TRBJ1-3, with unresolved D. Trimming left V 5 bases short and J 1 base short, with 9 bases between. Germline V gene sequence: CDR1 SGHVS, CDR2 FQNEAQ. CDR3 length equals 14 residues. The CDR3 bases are TGTGCCAGCAGCCTCCCGTATTCTGGAAACACCATATATTTT. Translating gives CASSLPYSGNTIYF.

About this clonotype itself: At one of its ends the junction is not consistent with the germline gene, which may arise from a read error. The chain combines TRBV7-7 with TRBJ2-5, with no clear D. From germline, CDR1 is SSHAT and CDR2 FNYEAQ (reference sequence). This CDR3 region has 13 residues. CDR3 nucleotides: TGTGCTAGCAGCCAGACATTCAAAGAGACCCAGTACTTC. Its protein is CASSQTFKETQYF.

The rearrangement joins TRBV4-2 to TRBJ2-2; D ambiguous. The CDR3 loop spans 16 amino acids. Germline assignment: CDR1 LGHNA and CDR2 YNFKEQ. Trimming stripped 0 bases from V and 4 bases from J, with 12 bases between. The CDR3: CASSQDGSLGTGELFF. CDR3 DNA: TGTGCCAGCAGCCAAGATGGCAGCTTAGGCACCGGGGAGCTGTTTTTT.

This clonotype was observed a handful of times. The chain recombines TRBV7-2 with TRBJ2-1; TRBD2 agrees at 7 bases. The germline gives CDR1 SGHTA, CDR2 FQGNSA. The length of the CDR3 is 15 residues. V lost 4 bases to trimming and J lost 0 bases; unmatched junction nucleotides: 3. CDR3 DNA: TGTGCCAGCAGCTCGGGGGGTAGCTCCTACAATGAGCAGTTCTTC. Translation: CASSSGGSSYNEQFF.

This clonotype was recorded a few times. As DNA, the CDR3 is TGTGCCAGCAGTTACACGGACAGGGCCGGGGAGCTGTTTTTT. As protein: CASSYTDRAGELFF. The chain is built from TRBV6-5 and TRBJ2-2; TRBD1 matches at 8 bases. CDR1 and CDR2 (germline): MNHEY, SVGAGI. CDR3 size: 14 residues. V trimming: 2 bases; J trimming: 6 bases; junction bases outside the gene matches: 2.

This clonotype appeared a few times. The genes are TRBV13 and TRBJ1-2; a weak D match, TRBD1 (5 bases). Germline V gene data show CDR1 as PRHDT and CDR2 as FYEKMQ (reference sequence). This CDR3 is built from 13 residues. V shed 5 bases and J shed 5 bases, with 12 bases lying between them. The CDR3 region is CASSTGQRYGYTF. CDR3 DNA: TGTGCCAGCAGCACCGGACAAAGATATGGCTACACCTTC.

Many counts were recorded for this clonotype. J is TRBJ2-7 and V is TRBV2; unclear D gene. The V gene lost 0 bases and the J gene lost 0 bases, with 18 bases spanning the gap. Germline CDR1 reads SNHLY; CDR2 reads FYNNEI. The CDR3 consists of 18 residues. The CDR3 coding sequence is TGTGCCAGCAGTGAAGCGCTTCACGGGCTGGCAGGCTCCTACGAGCAGTACTTC. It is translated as CASSEALHGLAGSYEQYF.

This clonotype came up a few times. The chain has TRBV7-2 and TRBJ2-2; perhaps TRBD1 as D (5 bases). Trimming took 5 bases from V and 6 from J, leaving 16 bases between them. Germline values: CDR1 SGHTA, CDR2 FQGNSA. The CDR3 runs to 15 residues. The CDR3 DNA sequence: TGTGCCAGCAGCCCCAGGGCCAGTGTCCCCGGGGAGCTGTTTTTT. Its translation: CASSPRASVPGELFF.

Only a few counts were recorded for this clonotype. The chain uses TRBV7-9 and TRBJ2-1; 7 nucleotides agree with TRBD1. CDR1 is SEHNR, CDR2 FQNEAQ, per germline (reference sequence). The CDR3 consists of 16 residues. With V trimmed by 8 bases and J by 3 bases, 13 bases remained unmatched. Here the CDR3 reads CASGQRGQSDYNEQFF. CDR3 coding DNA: TGTGCCAGCGGGCAACGGGGACAGTCGGACTACAATGAGCAGTTCTTC.

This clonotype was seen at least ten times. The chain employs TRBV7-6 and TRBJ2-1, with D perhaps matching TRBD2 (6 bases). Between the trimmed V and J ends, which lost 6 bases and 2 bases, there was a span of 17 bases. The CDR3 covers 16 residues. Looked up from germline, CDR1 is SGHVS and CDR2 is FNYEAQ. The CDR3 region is CASRQTGTGTYNEQFF. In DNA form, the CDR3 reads TGTGCCAGCAGACAAACCGGGACTGGCACCTACAATGAGCAGTTCTTC. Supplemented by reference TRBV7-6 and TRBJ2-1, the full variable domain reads GAGVSQSPRYKVTKRGQDVALRCDPISGHVSLYWYRQALGQGPEFLTYFNYEAQQDKSGLPNDRFSAERPEGSISTLTIQRTEQRDSAMYRCASRQTGTGTYNEQFFGPGTRLTVL.

This chain's CDR3 is CASSMGTDTQYF. In DNA, the CDR3 is TGTGCCAGCAGTATGGGCACAGATACGCAGTATTTT. The rearrangement joins TRBV6-6 to TRBJ2-3; D is uncertain. V lost 5 bases to trimming and J lost 1 base, with 4 bases between them. This CDR3 contains 12 residues. Germline CDR1 MNHNY, CDR2 SVGAGI (reference sequence).

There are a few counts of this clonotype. The CDR3 protein is CASRDRNSPLHF. CDR3 coding DNA: TGTGCCAGCCGGGACAGAAATTCACCCCTCCACTTT. The chain joins TRBV6-2 or TRBV6-3 to TRBJ1-6; 7 bases are a match to TRBD1. CDR1 is MNHEY, CDR2 SVGEGT, per germline. This CDR3 spans 12 amino acids. The ends lost 8 bases at V and 7 bases at J; junction bases unmatched: 2.

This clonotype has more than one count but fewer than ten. The CDR3 bases are TGCAGTGCTGCGGCGGTAAGCTCCTACAATGAGCAGTTCTTC. Translation gives CSAAAVSSYNEQFF. The rearrangement joins TRBV20-1 to TRBJ2-1; no definite D call. The CDR3 loop spans 14 amino acids. V lost 5 bases and J 0 bases, leaving 11 bases between the germline ends. Germline CDR1 DFQATT, CDR2 SNEGSKA (reference sequence).

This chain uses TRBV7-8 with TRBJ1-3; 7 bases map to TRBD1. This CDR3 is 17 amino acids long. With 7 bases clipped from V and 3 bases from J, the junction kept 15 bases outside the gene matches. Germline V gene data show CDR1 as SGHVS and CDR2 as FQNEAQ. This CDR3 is CASKRGPTGSLGNTIYF. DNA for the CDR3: TGTGCCAGCAAAAGGGGCCCGACAGGGTCACTTGGAAACACCATATATTTT.

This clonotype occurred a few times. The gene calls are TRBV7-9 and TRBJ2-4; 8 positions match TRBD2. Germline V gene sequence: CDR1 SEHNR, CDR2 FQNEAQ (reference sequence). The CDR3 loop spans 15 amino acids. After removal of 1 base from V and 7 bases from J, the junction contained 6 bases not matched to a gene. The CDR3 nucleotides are TGTGCCAGCAGCTTAGACGACCGGGAGGGGAACATTCAGTACTTC. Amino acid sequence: CASSLDDREGNIQYF.

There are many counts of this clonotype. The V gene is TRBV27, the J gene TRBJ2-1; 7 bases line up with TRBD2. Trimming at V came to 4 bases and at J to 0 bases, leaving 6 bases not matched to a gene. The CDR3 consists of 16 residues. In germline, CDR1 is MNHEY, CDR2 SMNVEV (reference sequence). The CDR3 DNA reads TGTGCCAGCAGTTCAAATCTAGCGGTCTCCTACAATGAGCAGTTCTTC. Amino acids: CASSSNLAVSYNEQFF.

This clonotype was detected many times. CDR3 protein: CSVEPSGRFEQFF. The CDR3 region has the DNA TGCAGCGTTGAACCTAGCGGGAGGTTTGAGCAGTTCTTC. The gene calls are TRBV29-1 and TRBJ2-1, with 11 bases aligning to TRBD2. This CDR3 region has 13 residues. Germline values: CDR1 SQVTM, CDR2 ANQGSEA. The V and J ends lost 2 bases and 9 bases, in that order; junction bases with no gene match: 3.

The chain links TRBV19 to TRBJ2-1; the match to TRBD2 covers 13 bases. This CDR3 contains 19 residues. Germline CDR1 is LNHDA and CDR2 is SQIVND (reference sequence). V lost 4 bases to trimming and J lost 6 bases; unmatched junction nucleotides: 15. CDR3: CASSSRLAGGPGQINEQFF. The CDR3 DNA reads TGTGCCAGTAGTAGTCGACTAGCGGGAGGACCTGGGCAAATCAATGAGCAGTTCTTC.